This is a list of T cell receptor beta chains from one sample in a study of T cell responses to AZD1222 COVID-19 vaccine. The method was immunoSEQ multiplex PCR; TCRdb's version includes in-frame clones alone and lacks a portion of them. Among 150,000 to 200,000 clones listed, over 80% were seen once. The sample in question was peripheral blood, obtained on day 0 of MenACWY control vaccination. The source of these receptors is an adult in good health. The CDR3 runs from the conserved cysteine through the conserved F or W. The D gene is left open where the match is weak. Only part of the rows carry a size: once, few, many, or a class if the clone is expanded.

TRBV27	TRBJ2-3	-	-	15	CASSLSRQSTDTQYF	TGTGCCAGCAGTCTCTCCAGACAGAGCACAGATACGCAGTATTTT
TRBV3-1/TRBV3-2	TRBJ1-2	-	-	14	CASSQDRTGYGYTF	TGTGCCAGCAGCCAAGACAGGACGGGATATGGCTACACCTTC
TRBV7-3	TRBJ2-1	-	-	15	CASSSKISSYNEQFF	TGTGCCAGCAGCTCCAAAATTAGCTCCTACAATGAGCAGTTCTTC
TRBV5-8	TRBJ2-2	-	-	13	CASSLVQGGELFF	TGTGCCAGCAGCTTGGTCCAGGGCGGGGAGCTGTTTTTT
TRBV6-6	TRBJ1-3	once	-	15	CASSLTRLSGNTIYF	TGTGCCAGCAGCTTAACTAGGCTCTCTGGAAACACCATATATTTT
TRBV24-1	TRBJ2-2	-	TRBD2	14	CATRNSGGTGELFF	TGTGCCACCAGAAATAGCGGGGGGACCGGGGAGCTGTTTTTT
TRBV11-2	TRBJ1-4	-	-	14	CASSRKQGDEKLFF	TGTGCCAGCAGCCGGAAACAGGGAGATGAAAAACTGTTTTTT
TRBV6-5	TRBJ2-2	-	-	14	CASKGRTNTGELFF	TGTGCCAGCAAGGGGCGAACGAACACCGGGGAGCTGTTTTTT
TRBV11-2	TRBJ2-7	-	TRBD2	16	CASSSRLAPRGYEQYF	TGTGCCAGCAGCTCCAGACTAGCGCCGAGGGGTTACGAGCAGTACTTC
TRBV9	TRBJ1-2	-	TRBD1	15	CASSVAGQGAGGYTF	TGTGCCAGCAGCGTAGCGGGACAGGGGGCTGGTGGCTACACCTTC
TRBV30	TRBJ1-5	-	TRBD1	14	CAWSAGTGNQPQHF	TGTGCCTGGAGTGCCGGGACAGGGAATCAGCCCCAGCATTTT
TRBV7-2	TRBJ1-6	-	-	14	CASSSSRGVTPLHF	TGTGCCAGCAGCTCATCACGGGGCGTAACACCCCTCCACTTT
TRBV12-3/TRBV12-4	TRBJ1-4	-	-	13	CASSLTSLEKLFF	TGTGCCAGCAGTTTAACGTCACTTGAAAAACTGTTTTTT
TRBV7-3	TRBJ2-1	-	TRBD2	16	CASSLGPAGGLNEQFF	TGTGCCAGCAGCTTAGGTCCTGCGGGGGGGCTCAATGAGCAGTTCTTC
TRBV9	TRBJ1-3	-	-	15	CASSGGGSGGNTIYF	TGTGCCAGCAGCGGGGGGGGCTCTGGAGGAAACACCATATATTTT
TRBV28	TRBJ2-7	-	-	14	CASSLEQGRYEQYF	TGTGCCAGCAGTTTAGAGCAGGGTAGGTACGAGCAGTACTTC
TRBV7-6	TRBJ1-1	-	-	13	CASRMEMNTEAFF	TGTGCCAGCAGGATGGAGATGAACACTGAAGCTTTCTTT
TRBV14	TRBJ1-6	-	-	15	CASSLRHTVNSPLHF	TGTGCCAGCAGCCTGCGACATACAGTTAATTCACCCCTCCACTTT
TRBV11-2	TRBJ1-4	-	-	13	CASNNPGEEKLFF	TGTGCCAGCAACAATCCAGGGGAAGAAAAACTGTTTTTT
TRBV6-5	TRBJ1-4	-	-	15	CASSYSTATNEKLFF	TGTGCCAGCAGTTACTCCACAGCAACTAATGAAAAACTGTTTTTT
TRBV6-5	TRBJ2-2	-	-	14	CASSYSLGGGELFF	TGTGCCAGCAGTTACTCTTTGGGTGGCGGGGAGCTGTTTTTT
TRBV23-1	TRBJ1-5	-	TRBD1	15	CASSPGGTSNQPQHF	TGCGCCAGCAGCCCAGGGGGCACTAGCAATCAGCCCCAGCATTTT
TRBV3-1/TRBV3-2	TRBJ2-3	-	-	13	CASMPGFSDTQYF	TGTGCCAGCATGCCCGGCTTCTCGGATACGCAGTATTTT
TRBV3-1/TRBV3-2	TRBJ2-2	-	TRBD1	15	CASSQGDRGTGELFF	TGTGCCAGCAGCCAAGGGGACAGGGGCACCGGGGAGCTGTTTTTT
TRBV27	TRBJ1-1	-	-	13	CASSLSGATEAFF	TGTGCCAGCAGTTTGTCAGGGGCCACTGAAGCTTTCTTT
TRBV5-1	TRBJ1-5	-	-	13	CASSLDSNQPQHF	TGCGCCAGCAGCTTGGATAGCAATCAGCCCCAGCATTTT
TRBV3-1/TRBV3-2	TRBJ1-2	-	-	13	CASSPVANYGYTF	TGTGCCAGCAGCCCCGTGGCTAACTATGGCTACACCTTC
TRBV5-1	TRBJ1-3	-	-	10	CASSLSSSNF	TGCGCCAGCAGCTTGAGCTCCTCGAATTTT
TRBV28	TRBJ1-1	-	-	13	CASSSHLNTEAFF	TGTGCCAGCAGTTCACACCTAAACACTGAAGCTTTCTTT
TRBV20-1	TRBJ2-7	-	-	11	CSAREGYEQYF	TGCAGTGCTAGGGAGGGATACGAGCAGTACTTC
TRBV4-3	TRBJ2-7	-	-	12	CASSRVSYEQYF	TGCGCCAGCAGCCGCGTTAGCTACGAGCAGTACTTC
TRBV19	TRBJ2-2	-	TRBD2	17	CASSEPSGGAGGGELFF	TGTGCCAGTAGTGAACCTAGCGGGGGGGCCGGTGGCGGGGAGCTGTTTTTT
TRBV7-3	TRBJ2-3	-	TRBD2	15	CASSPLAGGQNTQYF	TGTGCCAGCAGCCCACTAGCGGGAGGGCAGAATACGCAGTATTTT
TRBV7-8	TRBJ2-3	-	TRBD2	17	CASSPIVASGLQDTQYF	TGTGCCAGCAGCCCGATCGTGGCTAGCGGCCTACAAGATACGCAGTATTTT
TRBV3-1/TRBV3-2	TRBJ1-2	-	TRBD1	14	CASSRGGGGYGYTF	TGTGCCAGCAGCCGGGGAGGGGGCGGATATGGCTACACCTTC
TRBV30	TRBJ2-2	-	-	12	CAWSGSSGELFF	TGTGCCTGGAGTGGATCGTCCGGGGAGCTGTTTTTT
TRBV7-6	TRBJ1-1	-	TRBD1	13	CASSSDRETEAFF	TGTGCCAGCAGCTCCGACAGGGAAACTGAAGCTTTCTTT
TRBV28	TRBJ1-2	-	-	13	CASSPGTNYGYTF	TGTGCCAGCAGTCCCGGGACAAACTATGGCTACACCTTC
TRBV28	TRBJ2-2	-	-	14	CASSPPARTGELFF	TGTGCCAGCAGTCCCCCCGCGCGGACCGGGGAGCTGTTTTTT
TRBV6-1	TRBJ2-7	-	-	14	CASSDTGTRYEQYF	TGTGCCAGCAGTGACACCGGGACCCGCTACGAGCAGTACTTC
TRBV25-1	TRBJ1-2	-	-	11	CASSELQGYTF	TGTGCCAGCAGTGAACTCCAAGGCTACACCTTC
TRBV2	TRBJ2-3	-	-	15	CASSETRTSTDTQYF	TGTGCCAGCAGCGAAACTAGAACTAGCACAGATACGCAGTATTTT
TRBV7-2	TRBJ2-5	-	TRBD2	14	CASSPGGAGETQYF	TGTGCCAGCAGCCCCGGGGGGGCAGGGGAGACCCAGTACTTC
TRBV6-5	TRBJ1-2	-	-	14	CASSSEYANYGYTF	TGTGCCAGCAGTTCCGAATACGCTAACTATGGCTACACCTTC
TRBV9	TRBJ2-1	-	TRBD2	16	CASSVRPAGDSDEQFF	TGTGCCAGCAGCGTAAGACCAGCGGGAGACTCCGATGAGCAGTTCTTC
TRBV7-6	TRBJ2-7	-	TRBD1	14	CASSKRTGAYEQYF	TGTGCCAGCAGCAAACGGACAGGGGCCTACGAGCAGTACTTC
TRBV19	TRBJ1-5	few	-	13	CASSSAGHQPQHF	TGTGCCAGTAGTTCCGCCGGGCATCAGCCCCAGCATTTT
TRBV7-2	TRBJ2-5	-	TRBD2	13	CASGRAPKETQYF	TGTGCCAGCGGGAGGGCCCCGAAAGAGACCCAGTACTTC
TRBV18	TRBJ2-7	-	TRBD1	15	CASSSGTGDQSEQYF	TGTGCCAGCTCAAGCGGGACAGGGGATCAGAGCGAGCAGTACTTC
TRBV7-2	TRBJ2-2	-	TRBD2	19	CASSSLIRTSGENTGELFF	TGTGCCAGCAGCTCCCTTATTCGGACTAGCGGGGAGAACACCGGGGAGCTGTTTTTT
TRBV27	TRBJ2-7	-	TRBD1	14	CASSKGTGYYEQYF	TGTGCCAGCAGTAAGGGGACAGGGTACTACGAGCAGTACTTC
TRBV6-5	TRBJ2-2	-	-	13	CASRVAHTGELFF	TGTGCCAGCCGGGTGGCACACACCGGGGAGCTGTTTTTT
TRBV2	TRBJ1-4	-	-	12	CASKKLGEKLFF	TGTGCCAGCAAGAAGTTGGGAGAAAAACTGTTTTTT
TRBV18	TRBJ2-7	-	-	15	CASSPSGTAYYEQYF	TGTGCCAGCTCACCCTCCGGGACTGCGTACTACGAGCAGTACTTC
TRBV7-9	TRBJ2-7	-	TRBD1	13	CASSSTGVSEQYF	TGTGCCAGCAGCTCAACAGGGGTCAGCGAGCAGTACTTC
TRBV19	TRBJ1-1	-	-	13	CASSIVWGAEAFF	TGTGCCAGTAGTATAGTGTGGGGGGCCGAAGCTTTCTTT
TRBV5-4	TRBJ1-3	-	-	13	CASSPSAGNTIYF	TGTGCCAGCAGCCCCTCCGCTGGAAACACCATATATTTT
TRBV4-2	TRBJ2-5	-	-	17	CASSQEFFRGHQETQYF	TGTGCCAGCAGCCAAGAGTTTTTTCGGGGACACCAAGAGACCCAGTACTTC
TRBV6-5	TRBJ2-1	-	-	15	CASSPGDGRDNEQFF	TGTGCCAGCAGCCCCGGCGATGGTCGGGACAATGAGCAGTTCTTC
TRBV14	TRBJ2-5	-	TRBD2	13	CASSQGLVETQYF	TGTGCCAGCAGCCAGGGACTAGTTGAGACCCAGTACTTC